What follows describes a single T cell receptor (beta chain). Its specificity is not known. This sample was included in a study of shared clonotypes between healthy human individuals. Study-wide findings and caveats: Naive subsets generally had larger estimated richness than memory subsets.

The V gene lost 5 bases and the J gene lost 2 bases, with 4 bases spanning the gap. This CDR3 is 12 amino acids long. Looked up from germline, CDR1 is SGHAT and CDR2 is FQDESV (reference sequence). Profiled with immunoSEQ multiplex PCR; TCRdb holds only in-frame clones, not every one. The sample shows over a million clones, around 97% of them seen only once. The source material was naive CD4+ T cells sorted from blood. Subset in this sample: CD45RA+ positively selected. The sequence was obtained from a man aged 25-45 years in good health. The chain is built from TRBV11-1 and TRBJ2-1; the D is unclear. CDR3: CASSEPYNEQFF. CDR3 bases: TGTGCCAGCAGCGAACCCTACAATGAGCAGTTCTTC.